This section outlines one T cell receptor (beta chain) sequence together with its context. The method was immunoSEQ multiplex PCR; TCRdb's version includes in-frame clones alone and lacks a portion of them. There are 150,000 to 200,000 clones in the sample; 70% to 90% occur only once, and 4.5% to 7.5% lies in the top ten. These data are taken from a study of blood T cell repertoires in COVID-19. Looking at the study overall: Sources were T cells, B-cell-depleted T cells, or PBMCs; the material itself was cDNA or gDNA.

This TCR was recovered from a man between 35 and 55 years old who had recovered from COVID-19. What was sequenced was PBMCs or T cells enriched from blood (not recorded which).

CDR3 residues: CASSLDPSQAHNEQFF. For the CDR3, the DNA is TGTGCCAGCAGCTTAGATCCCTCCCAGGCCCACAATGAGCAGTTCTTC. This rearrangement joins TRBV11-2 to TRBJ2-1; D remains ambiguous. Germline V gene sequence: CDR1 SGHAT, CDR2 FQNNGV. This CDR3 spans 16 amino acids. V was pared by 0 bases and J by 5 bases, with 14 bases between.